The 29 T cell receptor beta chains below come from one sample, sequenced in a study of blood T cell repertoires in COVID-19. Using immunoSEQ multiplex PCR, the repertoire was profiled, and TCRdb retains in-frame clones only, with some absent. The table has 300,000 to 450,000 clones, roughly 85% seen once. Material: peripheral blood. The receptors stem from a woman aged 18-35 years with acute or convalescent COVID-19.

Written as DNA, the CDR3 is TGTGCCATCAGTGAGCCGAGTTATAGCAATGAGCAGTTCTTC. The encoded protein is CAISEPSYSNEQFF. This chain joins TRBV10-3 and TRBJ2-1, with D unresolved. CDR1 ENHRY and CDR2 SYGVKD come from the germline V gene. V lost 2 bases and J 6 bases, leaving 11 bases between the germline ends. CDR3 length: 14 residues.

The V and J genes are TRBV9 and TRBJ2-3; the D gene is possibly TRBD1 (5 bases). Trimming cost V 2 bases and J 0 bases, with 10 bases left between them. The CDR3 sequence is 15 residues long. Germline CDR1 SGDLS, CDR2 YYNGEE. This CDR3 reads CASSVSGWSTDTQYF. DNA of the CDR3: TGTGCCAGCAGCGTTTCAGGGTGGAGCACAGATACGCAGTATTTT.

The V call is TRBV6-5, the J call TRBJ2-5; TRBD1 might be the D (6 bases). CDR1 and CDR2 from the germline V gene are MNHEY and SVGAGI. The CDR3 covers 11 residues. V was shortened by 5 bases and J by 5 bases, with 6 bases between the two germline ends. The CDR3 nucleotides are TGTGCCAGCAGTACAGGGGAGACCCAGTACTTC. This codes for CASSTGETQYF.

V gene TRBV5-1 combines with J gene TRBJ2-1, with D possibly TRBD2 on 6 matching bases. CDR1 and CDR2 from the germline V gene are SGHRS and YFSETQ. Trimming took off 4 bases at V and 3 bases at J, with 14 bases between the two ends. The CDR3 spans 15 residues. CDR3 nucleotide sequence: TGCGCCAGCAGCCTTGGGGGGAACTACTACAATGAGCAGTTCTTC. Its protein is CASSLGGNYYNEQFF.

The rearrangement uses TRBV10-3 and TRBJ2-2; 7 bases fit TRBD2. V lost 2 bases to trimming and J lost 2 bases; unmatched junction nucleotides: 2. Germline lookup yields CDR1 ENHRY and CDR2 SYGVKD. The CDR3 loop spans 15 amino acids. The CDR3 sequence is CAISEAGANTGELFF. The CDR3 DNA follows: TGTGCCATCAGTGAGGCGGGAGCAAACACCGGGGAGCTGTTTTTT.

The chain is built from TRBV4-1 and TRBJ2-7; D not resolved. Trimming took off 1 base at V and 3 bases at J, with 7 bases between the two ends. From germline, CDR1 is MGHRA and CDR2 YSYEKL. The CDR3 length is 13 residues. The CDR3 DNA follows: TGCGCCAGCAGCCAAGGAGTAAGCTACGAGCAGTACTTC. This translates into CASSQGVSYEQYF.

This sequence joins TRBV19 and TRBJ2-7, with 9 bases aligning to TRBD1. The CDR3 sequence is 16 residues long. Germline V gives CDR1 LNHDA, CDR2 SQIVND (reference sequence). The junction had 10 bases not matched to a gene; V was cut back by 5 bases and J by 2 bases. The CDR3 spells CASSFTPGTGTYEQYF. The DNA for the CDR3 is TGTGCCAGTAGTTTCACCCCCGGGACAGGGACCTACGAGCAGTACTTC.

This clone has only one observation. The chain couples TRBV12-5 to TRBJ1-2; D is perhaps TRBD1 (6 bases). CDR3 length: 16 residues. Germline CDR1 reads LGHNT; CDR2 reads FRNRAP. V dropped 0 bases and J dropped 3 bases, with 14 bases sitting between them. The CDR3 coding sequence is TGTGCTAGTGGTTTGGTACCGGGGGGCGTCGACTATGGCTACACCTTC. Amino acid sequence: CASGLVPGGVDYGYTF. Full variable domain (missing parts from reference TRBV12-5 and TRBJ1-2): DARVTQTPRHKVTEMGQEVTMRCQPILGHNTVFWYRQTMMQGLELLAYFRNRAPLDDSGMPKDRFSAEMPDATLATLKIQPSEPRDSAVYFCASGLVPGGVDYGYTFGSGTRLTVV.

The chain uses TRBV18 and TRBJ2-3; D possibly corresponds to TRBD1 (5 bases). Trimming left V 0 bases short and J 1 base short, with 5 bases between. The CDR3 has 14 amino acids. CDR1 KGHSH and CDR2 LQKENI come from the germline V gene. CDR3 loop: CASSPPGGTDTQYF. As DNA, the CDR3 is TGTGCCAGCTCACCACCAGGGGGCACAGATACGCAGTATTTT.

This clone was detected a few times. The genes are TRBV19 and TRBJ1-5, with D hard to call. Per germline, CDR1 LNHDA and CDR2 SQIVND (reference sequence). The CDR3 runs 13 residues. Deletions cut 1 base from V and 7 bases from J, with 8 bases between. The DNA of the CDR3 is TGTGCCAGTAGTATAGTGACACACCAGCCCCAGCATTTT. This encodes CASSIVTHQPQHF.

This clone was observed a few times. This sequence joins TRBV7-6 and TRBJ2-7; TRBD2 is a possible D gene (5 bases). V was cut by 5 bases and J by 1 base, with 18 bases left in between. The CDR3 spans 16 residues. Per germline, CDR1 SGHVS and CDR2 FNYEAQ. CDR3: CASSPEVGESSYEQYF. DNA of the CDR3: TGTGCCAGCAGCCCCGAGGTCGGGGAAAGTTCCTACGAGCAGTACTTC.

The V and J genes are TRBV7-9 and TRBJ2-5; 12 positions agree with TRBD2. The CDR3 is 16 residues long. Germline V gives CDR1 SEHNR, CDR2 FQNEAQ (reference sequence). V was clipped by 5 bases and J by 5 bases; unmatched bases: 9. The CDR3 here is CASSKGLAGQAETQYF. The CDR3 DNA reads TGTGCCAGCAGCAAAGGACTAGCGGGACAGGCGGAGACCCAGTACTTC.

The rearrangement joins TRBV2 to TRBJ2-2, with 8 bases that match TRBD1. Germline-derived CDR1 and CDR2 are SNHLY and FYNNEI. This CDR3 contains 13 residues. V trimming: 5 bases; J trimming: 7 bases; junction bases outside the gene matches: 3. The CDR3 is CASSSGQVGELFF. In nucleotides, the CDR3 is TGTGCCAGCAGTTCGGGACAGGTCGGGGAGCTGTTTTTT.

V and J are TRBV14 and TRBJ1-5, with a weak D call TRBD1 (5 bases). CDR1 is SGHDN, CDR2 FVKESK, per germline. There are 15 residues in the CDR3. Trimming removed 3 bases at V and 2 bases at J, with 11 bases between. CDR3 residues: CASSQSGVGNQPQHF. The DNA of the CDR3 is TGTGCCAGCAGCCAGTCGGGGGTCGGCAATCAGCCCCAGCATTTT.

This rearrangement joins TRBV7-2 to TRBJ1-2, with no clear D. V was trimmed by 5 bases and J by 1 base, leaving 8 bases between them. Per the germline V gene, CDR1 is SGHTA and CDR2 is FQGNSA. This CDR3 has 13 amino acids. The CDR3 is CASSLSLNYGYTF. CDR3 DNA sequence: TGTGCCAGCAGCCTCAGTCTTAACTATGGCTACACCTTC.

The chain couples TRBV19 to TRBJ1-2; 7 bases align to TRBD1. The length of the CDR3 is 16 residues. Losses at the gene ends were 7 bases for V and 5 bases for J; bases not matched to a gene: 16. CDR1 is LNHDA, CDR2 SQIVND, per germline (reference sequence). DNA for the CDR3: TGTGCCAGTAATCCACTCCGACAGGGACGTTGGTATGGCTACACCTTC. Translated, it gives CASNPLRQGRWYGYTF.

This clone was found a few times. The CDR3 is CASSLQGISNQPQHF. The CDR3 DNA reads as TGTGCCAGTAGTCTTCAGGGGATAAGCAATCAGCCCCAGCATTTT. The rearrangement links TRBV19 to TRBJ1-5, with TRBD1 as a possible D gene (6 bases). This CDR3 comprises 15 residues. CDR1 LNHDA and CDR2 SQIVND come from the germline V gene (reference sequence). Deletions cut 5 bases from V and 1 base from J, with 12 bases between.

The chain has TRBV2 and TRBJ1-1; 8 positions agree with TRBD1. Trimming took 5 bases from V and 3 from J; bases not matched to a gene: 2. Germline V gene sequence: CDR1 SNHLY, CDR2 FYNNEI. The CDR3 runs 13 residues. The DNA for the CDR3 is TGTGCCAGCAGTCCGGACAGGGACACTGAAGCTTTCTTT. Its protein product is CASSPDRDTEAFF. The full variable domain, rest sourced from reference TRBV2 and TRBJ1-1, is EPEVTQTPSHQVTQMGQEVILRCVPISNHLYFYWYRQILGQKVEFLVSFYNNEISEKSEIFDDQFSVERPDGSNFTLKIRSTKLEDSAMYFCASSPDRDTEAFFGQGTRLTVV.

The gene calls are TRBV28 and TRBJ2-7; weak D call: TRBD1 (5 bases). The germline CDR1 and CDR2 sequences are MDHEN and SYDVKM. Trimming took 2 bases from V and 4 from J, leaving 15 bases between them. CDR3 length: 15 residues. This CDR3 reads CASSLLQGHNYEQYF. The CDR3 DNA reads as TGTGCCAGCAGTTTACTTCAGGGTCACAATTACGAGCAGTACTTC.

The rearrangement links TRBV10-3 to TRBJ2-5; weak D call: TRBD2 (7 bases). The germline CDR1 and CDR2 sequences are ENHRY and SYGVKD. The V and J ends lost 3 bases and 5 bases respectively, with 19 bases between them. This CDR3 comprises 16 residues. In DNA form, the CDR3 reads TGTGCCATCAGTGATTCAGACATGCGGGGGCCGGAGACCCAGTACTTC. Protein sequence: CAISDSDMRGPETQYF.

The chain carries TRBV19 and TRBJ1-1, with D uncertain. Germline assignment: CDR1 LNHDA and CDR2 SQIVND (reference sequence). V was trimmed by 4 bases and J by 1 base, leaving 10 bases between them. The CDR3 is 14 residues long. The DNA for the CDR3 is TGTGCCAGTAGTAAGCGAGTAGGGAACACTGAAGCTTTCTTT. It translates to CASSKRVGNTEAFF.

The V and J genes are TRBV10-3 and TRBJ2-5; D unresolved. V was clipped by 3 bases and J by 1 base, with 3 bases between them. The CDR3 sequence is 12 residues long. Per germline, CDR1 ENHRY and CDR2 SYGVKD. The CDR3 DNA follows: TGTGCCATCAGTGAAGCCCAAGAGACCCAGTACTTC. Protein sequence: CAISEAQETQYF.

This clone was picked up a small number of times. The rearrangement uses TRBV2 and TRBJ2-7; 8 nucleotides match TRBD1. The CDR3 sequence is 14 residues long. V gave up 6 bases and J gave up 4 bases; unmatched junction bases: 8. Germline V gives CDR1 SNHLY, CDR2 FYNNEI. CDR3: CASRPGQVMYEQYF. In DNA form, the CDR3 reads TGTGCCAGCAGGCCGGGACAGGTGATGTACGAGCAGTACTTC.

This rearrangement joins TRBV7-2 to TRBJ2-5; TRBD1 might be the D (6 bases). CDR3 length: 13 residues. Trimming pared 5 bases from V and 3 bases from J, leaving 10 bases between. CDR1 is SGHTA, CDR2 FQGNSA, per germline. The DNA for the CDR3 is TGTGCCAGCAGCCGCCACAGGGAAGAGACCCAGTACTTC. Amino acid sequence: CASSRHREETQYF.

The count of this clone is one. The chain combines TRBV9 with TRBJ2-1; possible D gene TRBD2, 6 bases. Trimming removed 3 bases from V and 9 bases from J, with 16 bases in between. There are 14 residues in the CDR3. Per germline, CDR1 SGDLS and CDR2 YYNGEE. Here the CDR3 reads CASSGPGRFGEQFF. In nucleotides, the CDR3 is TGTGCCAGCAGCGGACCCGGGAGATTCGGTGAGCAGTTCTTC.

There are many counts of this clone. The chain recombines TRBV5-8 with TRBJ2-1; 11 bases line up with TRBD2. The CDR3 runs 15 residues. Germline values: CDR1 SGHTS, CDR2 YDEGEE. Trimming at V came to 4 bases and at J to 4 bases, leaving 4 bases not matched to a gene. The CDR3 bases are TGTGCCAGCAGCAGGGGGACTAGCGGTTACAATGAGCAGTTCTTC. It yields the protein CASSRGTSGYNEQFF.

The V and J genes are TRBV9 and TRBJ2-7; unclear D gene. CDR3 length: 12 residues. The ends were cut back, 0 bases at V and 7 bases at J, with 8 bases in the middle. Germline-derived CDR1 and CDR2 are SGDLS and YYNGEE. This CDR3 is CASSVAAGEQYF. Here the CDR3 DNA reads TGTGCCAGCAGCGTAGCAGCAGGAGAGCAGTACTTC. Looking up the rest from reference TRBV9 and TRBJ2-7 gives the full variable domain: DSGVTQTPKHLITATGQRVTLRCSPRSGDLSVYWYQQSLDQGLQFLIQYYNGEERAKGNILERFSAQQFPDLHSELNLSSLELGDSALYFCASSVAAGEQYFGPGTRLTVT.

The genes are TRBV14 and TRBJ2-3; 14 positions match TRBD2. Germline CDR1 is SGHDN and CDR2 is FVKESK. With V trimmed by 4 bases and J by 4 bases, 4 bases remained unmatched. The length of the CDR3 is 16 residues. CDR3 sequence: CASSLGLAGGPDTQYF. The CDR3 region has the DNA TGTGCCAGCAGCCTTGGACTAGCGGGAGGTCCAGATACGCAGTATTTT.

This clone was observed once. The V and J genes are TRBV5-1 and TRBJ1-2, with a tentative D call TRBD1 (5 bases). The CDR3 runs to 14 residues. The V end lost 4 bases, the J end lost 4 bases, and 14 bases lay between the germline ends. The germline V gene encodes CDR1 SGHRS and CDR2 YFSETQ. The CDR3 nucleotides are TGCGCCAGCAGCCGGGCGGATAGGGGCTATGGCTACACCTTC. It translates to CASSRADRGYGYTF.